This is a list of T cell receptor beta chains from one sample in a study of T cell responses to AZD1222 COVID-19 vaccine. Data came from immunoSEQ multiplex PCR; TCRdb stores just in-frame clones and leaves some out. The sample records roughly 130,000 clones, approximately 90% being singletons. Sequencing was performed on peripheral blood, taken on day 0 of AZD1222 vaccination. The receptors were sampled from an adult in good health. Both conserved end residues are part of each CDR3. A D gene is named only where the DNA matches it firmly. Expanded clones are given a class, and other clones once, few, many or no size at all.

J gene,D gene,clone size,V gene,CDR3 DNA,CDR3 protein
TRBJ1-1,TRBD1,NA,TRBV19,TGTGCCAGTACTAATGGGTGGGACAGTCGTGAAGCTTTCTTT,CASTNGWDSREAFF
TRBJ1-1,TRBD1,NA,TRBV5-1,TGCGCCAGCAGCTTGCTGGGACAGGCTAACACTGAAGCTTTCTTT,CASSLLGQANTEAFF
TRBJ2-5,NA,NA,TRBV7-2,TGTGCCAGCAGCTTAGGCTGGCGGTTTCCAGAGACCCAGTACTTC,CASSLGWRFPETQYF
TRBJ2-1,NA,medium-sized,TRBV6-4,TGTGCCAGCAGCTTGTCATCGAGCTCCTACAATGAGCAGTTCTTC,CASSLSSSSYNEQFF
TRBJ1-2,NA,NA,TRBV3-1/TRBV3-2,TGTGCCACCTACCAGGGACGGGGCTACACCTTC,CATYQGRGYTF
TRBJ2-1,NA,NA,TRBV5-6,TGTGCCAGCAGCTATACGGGCTCCTTTGGCGATGAGCAGTTCTTC,CASSYTGSFGDEQFF
TRBJ2-7,NA,NA,TRBV7-9,TGTGCCAGCAGGGGGGGTACTACCCAGTCGCAGTACTTC,CASRGGTTQSQYF
TRBJ2-3,TRBD2,NA,TRBV4-2,TGTGCCAGCAGCCCCAGCGGGGGGCGGGGAGATACGCAGTATTTT,CASSPSGGRGDTQYF
TRBJ2-2,NA,NA,TRBV19,TGTGCCAGTACTAACAGGGTAGGGGTCCCCGGGGAGCTGTTTTTT,CASTNRVGVPGELFF
TRBJ2-2,NA,NA,TRBV4-1,TGCGCCAGCAGCCAAGTCCCCGGGGAGCTGTTTTTT,CASSQVPGELFF
TRBJ1-6,TRBD1,NA,TRBV11-3,TGTGCCAGCAGCCAACAGGGGTTAAATTCACCCCTCCACTTT,CASSQQGLNSPLHF
TRBJ2-1,TRBD2,once,TRBV7-7,TGTGCCAGCAGCTTCCAACTAGCGGATTACAATGAGCAGTTCTTC,CASSFQLADYNEQFF
TRBJ2-1,NA,NA,TRBV7-9,TGTGCCAGCAGCCAAGGGGTCGGGGCGTTCTCCTACAATGAGCAGTTCTTC,CASSQGVGAFSYNEQFF
TRBJ2-2,TRBD2,NA,TRBV11-3,TGTGCCAGCAGCCCAGGGACTAGCGCGATCACCGGGGAGCTGTTTTTT,CASSPGTSAITGELFF
TRBJ2-7,NA,NA,TRBV6-2/TRBV6-3,TGTGCCAGCAGTTTGGCAGAGAACTACGAGCAGTACTTC,CASSLAENYEQYF
TRBJ2-1,NA,NA,TRBV29-1,TGCAGCGTTGAAGATCCCGGGGGCCCCAATTACAATGAGCAGTTCTTC,CSVEDPGGPNYNEQFF
TRBJ1-5,NA,NA,TRBV4-1,TGCGCCAGCAGCCAAGACGGAGCCGGTCAGCCCCAGCATTTT,CASSQDGAGQPQHF
TRBJ2-1,NA,NA,TRBV7-3,TGTGCCAGCAGCTTCATGGCTTACAATGAGCAGTTCTTC,CASSFMAYNEQFF
TRBJ2-1,NA,once,TRBV24-1,TGTGCCACCATCCCCCCCGGGAGCCTAACTTCTTTCTCCTACAATGAGCAGTTCTTC,CATIPPGSLTSFSYNEQFF
TRBJ2-1,NA,once,TRBV24-1,TGTGCCACCAGCCCTACCGACTGGAGCTCCTACAATGAGCAGTTCTTC,CATSPTDWSSYNEQFF
TRBJ1-4,TRBD1,NA,TRBV27,TGTGCCAGCAGTCCCCTCGACAGGGTAGGCGGTGAAAAACTGTTTTTT,CASSPLDRVGGEKLFF
TRBJ2-2,NA,NA,TRBV30,TGTGCCTGGACCTACGACGGCACCGGGGAGCTGTTTTTT,CAWTYDGTGELFF
TRBJ1-5,NA,NA,TRBV10-3,TGTGCCATCAGTCGGACGGATAGCAATCAGCCCCAGCATTTT,CAISRTDSNQPQHF
TRBJ2-1,TRBD2,NA,TRBV11-2,TGTGCCAGCAGCCCCCGGGTAGCGGGGTACAATGAGCAGTTCTTC,CASSPRVAGYNEQFF
TRBJ1-1,NA,NA,TRBV2,TGTGCCAGCAGTGCATACCGCGAGACAGGCACTGAAGCTTTCTTT,CASSAYRETGTEAFF
TRBJ2-6,NA,NA,TRBV5-1,TGCGCCAGCAGCACCGGGACGGTCCTCTCTGGGGCCAACGTCCTGACTTTC,CASSTGTVLSGANVLTF
TRBJ2-7,TRBD1,NA,TRBV7-9,TGTGCCAGCAGTTCTTCCGGGACAGGGAGGACCGAGCAGTACTTC,CASSSSGTGRTEQYF
TRBJ2-7,NA,NA,TRBV7-2,TGTGCCAGCAGTTCCGGTGTCTACGAGCAGTACTTC,CASSSGVYEQYF
TRBJ1-3,NA,NA,TRBV7-8,TGTGCCAGCAGGCCGCAGGGGAGTAAGCGGGGAAACACCATATATTTT,CASRPQGSKRGNTIYF
TRBJ2-2,NA,NA,TRBV7-9,TGTGCCAGCAGCTTGACAGTTATCGCGAACACCGGGGAGCTGTTTTTT,CASSLTVIANTGELFF
TRBJ2-3,NA,NA,TRBV6-5,TGTGCCAGCAGTCGAGCGGGCCTCACAGATACGCAGTATTTT,CASSRAGLTDTQYF
TRBJ1-4,TRBD1,NA,TRBV6-5,TGTGCCAGCAGGACAGGGACTGAAGAAAAACTGTTTTTT,CASRTGTEEKLFF
TRBJ2-3,TRBD2,NA,TRBV27,TGTGCCAGCAGTTTGCGAGTACTAGCGGATAGGCGGGCCAACACAGATACGCAGTATTTT,CASSLRVLADRRANTDTQYF
TRBJ2-3,NA,NA,TRBV7-8,TGTGCCAGCAGCTTAGTTGGCAGGGAGGCAGATACGCAGTATTTT,CASSLVGREADTQYF
TRBJ1-6,NA,NA,TRBV27,TGTGCCAGCAGATCTAGGGGAGATAATTCACCCCTCCACTTT,CASRSRGDNSPLHF
TRBJ2-7,TRBD2,NA,TRBV28,TGTGCCAGCAGTTTGGCTAGCGGGTACTACGAGCAGTACTTC,CASSLASGYYEQYF
TRBJ2-1,TRBD1,NA,TRBV5-6,TGTGCCAGCAGCTCCATACAGGGGGCTTCCTACAATGAGCAGTTCTTC,CASSSIQGASYNEQFF
TRBJ1-2,NA,NA,TRBV11-2,TGTGCCAGCAGCCGGGATCTTGGGGTGTATGGCTACACCTTC,CASSRDLGVYGYTF